The T cell receptor (beta chain) described here comes from a study of T cell responses to AZD1222 COVID-19 vaccine. Germline trimming cut 7 bases from V and 6 bases from J; bases unmatched to any gene: 7. Germline CDR1 MDHEN, CDR2 SYDVKM. CDR3 size: 14 residues. Generated by immunoSEQ multiplex PCR, the TCRdb table keeps only in-frame clones and is missing some. The table lists approximately 200,000 clones, 87% of them singletons. The input for sequencing was peripheral blood, taken on day 0 of MenACWY control vaccination. This clonotype was obtained from an adult in good health. This rearrangement joins TRBV28 to TRBJ2-2, with 8 bases that match TRBD1. For the CDR3, the DNA is TGTGCCAGCACCAGAGACAGGGGACCCGGGGAGCTGTTTTTT. Encoded protein: CASTRDRGPGELFF.